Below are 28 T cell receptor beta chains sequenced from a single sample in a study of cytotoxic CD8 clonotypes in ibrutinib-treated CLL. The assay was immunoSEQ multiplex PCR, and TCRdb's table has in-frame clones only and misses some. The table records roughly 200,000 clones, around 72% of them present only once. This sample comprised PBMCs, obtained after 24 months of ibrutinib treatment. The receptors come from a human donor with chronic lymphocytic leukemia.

The DNA for the CDR3 is TGTGCCAGTAGTCTGGGAGTCGGCGAGACCCAGTACTTC. It yields the protein CASSLGVGETQYF. The V gene is TRBV19, the J gene TRBJ2-5, with a possible D match to TRBD2 (5 bases). V shed 5 bases and J shed 5 bases, with 12 bases lying between them. Germline CDR1 and CDR2: LNHDA and SQIVND (reference sequence). The CDR3 totals 13 residues.

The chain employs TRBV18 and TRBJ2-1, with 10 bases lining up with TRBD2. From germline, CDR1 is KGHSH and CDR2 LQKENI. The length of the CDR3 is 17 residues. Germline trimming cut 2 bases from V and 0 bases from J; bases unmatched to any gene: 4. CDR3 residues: CASSPASSGSSYNEQFF. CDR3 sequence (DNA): TGTGCCAGCTCACCAGCGTCTAGCGGGAGCTCCTACAATGAGCAGTTCTTC.

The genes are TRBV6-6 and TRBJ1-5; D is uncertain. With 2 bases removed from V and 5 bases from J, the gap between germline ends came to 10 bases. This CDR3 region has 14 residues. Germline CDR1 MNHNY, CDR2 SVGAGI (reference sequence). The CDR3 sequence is CASSYDRSDQPQHF. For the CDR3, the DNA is TGTGCCAGCAGTTACGATCGCAGTGATCAGCCCCAGCATTTT.

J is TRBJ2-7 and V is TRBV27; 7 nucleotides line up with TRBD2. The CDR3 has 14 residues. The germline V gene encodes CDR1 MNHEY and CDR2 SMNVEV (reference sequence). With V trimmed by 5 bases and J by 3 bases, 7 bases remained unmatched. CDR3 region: CASSPLGRDYEQYF. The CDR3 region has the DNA TGTGCCAGCAGTCCTTTAGGGAGGGACTACGAGCAGTACTTC.

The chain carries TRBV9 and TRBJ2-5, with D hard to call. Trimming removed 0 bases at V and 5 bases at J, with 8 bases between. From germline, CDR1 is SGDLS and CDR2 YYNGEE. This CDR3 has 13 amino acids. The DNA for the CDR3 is TGTGCCAGCAGCGTAGCTACGAGGGAGACCCAGTACTTC. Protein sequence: CASSVATRETQYF.

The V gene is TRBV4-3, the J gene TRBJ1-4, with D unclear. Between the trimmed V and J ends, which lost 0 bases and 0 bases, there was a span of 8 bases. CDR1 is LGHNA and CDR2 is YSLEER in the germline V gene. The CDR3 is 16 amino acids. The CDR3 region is CASSQDRGTTNEKLFF. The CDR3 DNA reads TGCGCCAGCAGCCAAGATCGGGGAACAACTAATGAAAAACTGTTTTTT.

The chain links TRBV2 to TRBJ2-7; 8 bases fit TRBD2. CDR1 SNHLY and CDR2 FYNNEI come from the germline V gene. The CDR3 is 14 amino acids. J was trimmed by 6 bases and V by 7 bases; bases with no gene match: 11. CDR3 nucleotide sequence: TGTGCCAGCATGCTCCCAGCGGGAGCGGGCGAGCAGTACTTC. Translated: CASMLPAGAGEQYF.

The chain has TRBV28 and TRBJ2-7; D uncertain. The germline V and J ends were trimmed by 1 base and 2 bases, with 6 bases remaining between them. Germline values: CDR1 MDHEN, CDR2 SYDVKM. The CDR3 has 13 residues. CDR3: CASSLSGPYEQYF. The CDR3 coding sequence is TGTGCCAGCAGTTTATCAGGCCCCTACGAGCAGTACTTC.

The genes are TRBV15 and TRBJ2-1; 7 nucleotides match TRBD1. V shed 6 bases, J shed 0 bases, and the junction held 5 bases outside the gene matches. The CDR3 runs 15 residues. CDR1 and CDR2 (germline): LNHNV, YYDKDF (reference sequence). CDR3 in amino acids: CATRTGQYSYNEQFF. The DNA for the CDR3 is TGTGCCACCAGGACGGGACAGTACTCCTACAATGAGCAGTTCTTC.

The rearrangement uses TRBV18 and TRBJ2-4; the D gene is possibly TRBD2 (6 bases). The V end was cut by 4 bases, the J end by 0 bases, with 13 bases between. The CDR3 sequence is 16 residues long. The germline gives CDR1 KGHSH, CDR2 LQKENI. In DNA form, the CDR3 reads TGTGCCAGCTCACGTGGACTACCAATAGCCAAAAACATTCAGTACTTC. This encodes CASSRGLPIAKNIQYF. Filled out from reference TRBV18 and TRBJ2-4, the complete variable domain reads NAGVMQNPRHLVRRRGQEARLRCSPMKGHSHVYWYRQLPEEGLKFMVYLQKENIIDESGMPKERFSAEFPKEGPSILRIQQVVRGDSAAYFCASSRGLPIAKNIQYFGAGTRLSVL.

The CDR3 DNA reads TGTGCCGTTCGGGATAGCGGGAGGTCCTACAATGAGCAGTTCTTC. Encoded protein: CAVRDSGRSYNEQFF. The chain couples TRBV6-5 to TRBJ2-1, with TRBD2 matching over 10 bases. The CDR3 consists of 15 residues. Unmatched junction bases numbered 8, after V lost 11 bases and J lost 1 base. Germline assignment: CDR1 MNHEY and CDR2 SVGAGI.

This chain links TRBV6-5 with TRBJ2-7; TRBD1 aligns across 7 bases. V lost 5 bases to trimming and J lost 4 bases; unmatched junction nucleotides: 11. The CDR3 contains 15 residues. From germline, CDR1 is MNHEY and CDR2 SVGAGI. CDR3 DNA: TGTGCCAGCAGTCGCGACGGGACAGCTTATTACGAGCAGTACTTC. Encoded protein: CASSRDGTAYYEQYF.

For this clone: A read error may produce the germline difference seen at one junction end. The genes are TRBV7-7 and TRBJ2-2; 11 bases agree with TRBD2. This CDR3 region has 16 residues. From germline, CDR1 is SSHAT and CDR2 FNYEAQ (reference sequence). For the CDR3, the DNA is TGTGCTAGCAGCCAAAGTAGCGGGAGGGATACCGGGGAGCTGTTTTTT. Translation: CASSQSSGRDTGELFF.

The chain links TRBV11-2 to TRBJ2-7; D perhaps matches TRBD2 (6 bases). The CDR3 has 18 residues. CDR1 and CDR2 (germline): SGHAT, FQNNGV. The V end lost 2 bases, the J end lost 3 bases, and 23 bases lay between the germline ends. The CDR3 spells CASSLSSRPVGGIYEQYF. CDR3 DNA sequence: TGTGCCAGCAGCTTATCCTCCCGGCCCGTCGGGGGAATCTACGAGCAGTACTTC.

The CDR3 protein is CSVPVAGRSTDTQYF. Written as DNA, the CDR3 is TGCAGCGTTCCCGTAGCGGGGAGGAGCACAGATACGCAGTATTTT. The V gene is TRBV29-1, the J gene TRBJ2-3, with TRBD2 matching over 8 bases. This CDR3 comprises 15 residues. Germline V CDR1 and CDR2: SQVTM, ANQGSEA. The junction had 7 bases not matched to a gene; V was cut back by 5 bases and J by 0 bases.

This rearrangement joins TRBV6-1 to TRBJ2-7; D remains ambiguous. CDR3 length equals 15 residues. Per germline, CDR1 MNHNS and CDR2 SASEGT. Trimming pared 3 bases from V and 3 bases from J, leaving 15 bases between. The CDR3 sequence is CASSDLSRRIYEQYF. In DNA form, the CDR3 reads TGTGCCAGCAGTGATCTATCCAGGAGAATCTACGAGCAGTACTTC.

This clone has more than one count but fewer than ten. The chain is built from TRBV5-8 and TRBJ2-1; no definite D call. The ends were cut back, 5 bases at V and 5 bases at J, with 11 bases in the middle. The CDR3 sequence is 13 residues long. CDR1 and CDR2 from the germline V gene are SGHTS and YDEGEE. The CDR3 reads CASSKGFDNEQFF. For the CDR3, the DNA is TGTGCCAGCAGTAAGGGATTTGACAATGAGCAGTTCTTC.

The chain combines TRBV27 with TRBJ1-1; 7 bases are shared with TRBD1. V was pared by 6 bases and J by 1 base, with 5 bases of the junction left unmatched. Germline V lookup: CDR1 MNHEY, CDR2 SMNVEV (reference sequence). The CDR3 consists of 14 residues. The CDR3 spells CASRYNRGNTEAFF. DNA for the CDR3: TGTGCCAGCAGGTACAACAGGGGGAACACTGAAGCTTTCTTT.

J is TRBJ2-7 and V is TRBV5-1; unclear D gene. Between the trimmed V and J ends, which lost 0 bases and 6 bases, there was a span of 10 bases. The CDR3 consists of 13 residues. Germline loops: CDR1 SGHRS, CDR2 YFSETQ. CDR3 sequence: CASSLDILGEQYF. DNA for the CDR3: TGCGCCAGCAGCTTGGACATCCTGGGCGAGCAGTACTTC.

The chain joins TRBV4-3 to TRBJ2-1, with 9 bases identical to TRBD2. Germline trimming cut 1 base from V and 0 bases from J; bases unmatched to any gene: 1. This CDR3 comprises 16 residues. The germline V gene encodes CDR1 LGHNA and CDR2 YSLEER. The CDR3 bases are TGCGCCAGCAGCCAAGGACTAGCGGACTCCTACAATGAGCAGTTCTTC. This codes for CASSQGLADSYNEQFF.

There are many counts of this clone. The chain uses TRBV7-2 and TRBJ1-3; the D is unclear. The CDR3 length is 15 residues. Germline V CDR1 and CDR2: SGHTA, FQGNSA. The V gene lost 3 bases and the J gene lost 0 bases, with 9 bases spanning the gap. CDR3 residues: CASSFVVGSGNTIYF. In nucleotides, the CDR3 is TGTGCCAGCAGCTTTGTGGTCGGCTCTGGAAACACCATATATTTT.

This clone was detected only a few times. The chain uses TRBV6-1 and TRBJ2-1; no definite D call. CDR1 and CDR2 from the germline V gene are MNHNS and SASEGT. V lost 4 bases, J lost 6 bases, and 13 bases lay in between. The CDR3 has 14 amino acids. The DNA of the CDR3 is TGTGCCAGCAGTGGGCAATCACAGCGCAATGAGCAGTTCTTC. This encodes CASSGQSQRNEQFF.

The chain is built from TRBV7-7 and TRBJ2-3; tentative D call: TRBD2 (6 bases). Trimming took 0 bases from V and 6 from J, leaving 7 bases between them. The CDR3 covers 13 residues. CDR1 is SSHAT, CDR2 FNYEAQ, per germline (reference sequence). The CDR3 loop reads CASSLAGGDTQYF. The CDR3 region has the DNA TGTGCCAGCAGCTTAGCGGGAGGCGATACGCAGTATTTT.

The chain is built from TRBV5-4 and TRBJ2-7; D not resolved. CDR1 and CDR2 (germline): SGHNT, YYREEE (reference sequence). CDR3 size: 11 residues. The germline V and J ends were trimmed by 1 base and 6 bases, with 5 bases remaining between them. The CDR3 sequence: CASSLSGEQYF. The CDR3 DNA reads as TGTGCCAGCAGCTTGTCGGGCGAGCAGTACTTC.

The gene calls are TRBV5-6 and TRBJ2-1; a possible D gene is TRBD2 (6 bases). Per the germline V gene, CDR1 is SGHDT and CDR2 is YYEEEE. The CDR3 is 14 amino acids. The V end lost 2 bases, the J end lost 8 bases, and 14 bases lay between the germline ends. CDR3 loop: CASSLPGADYEQFF. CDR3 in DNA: TGTGCCAGCAGCTTACCGGGAGCAGACTATGAGCAGTTCTTC. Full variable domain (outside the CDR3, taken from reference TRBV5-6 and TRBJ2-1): DAGVTQSPTHLIKTRGQQVTLRCSPKSGHDTVSWYQQALGQGPQFIFQYYEEEERQRGNFPDRFSGHQFPNYSSELNVNALLLGDSALYLCASSLPGADYEQFFGPGTRLTVL.

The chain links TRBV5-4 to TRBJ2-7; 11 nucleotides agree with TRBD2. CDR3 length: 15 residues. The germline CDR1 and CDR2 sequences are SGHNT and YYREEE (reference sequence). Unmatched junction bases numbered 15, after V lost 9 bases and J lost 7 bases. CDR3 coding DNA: TGTGCCACAGCTTTACTAGCGGGAGATCTGGGTGAGCAGTACTTC. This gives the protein CATALLAGDLGEQYF.

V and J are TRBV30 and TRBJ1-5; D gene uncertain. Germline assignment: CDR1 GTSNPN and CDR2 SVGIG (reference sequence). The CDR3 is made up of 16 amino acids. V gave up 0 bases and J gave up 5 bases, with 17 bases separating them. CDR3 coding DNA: TGTGCCTGGAGTGTACCGGGCCAGGCACTCCATCAGCCCCAGCATTTT. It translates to CAWSVPGQALHQPQHF.

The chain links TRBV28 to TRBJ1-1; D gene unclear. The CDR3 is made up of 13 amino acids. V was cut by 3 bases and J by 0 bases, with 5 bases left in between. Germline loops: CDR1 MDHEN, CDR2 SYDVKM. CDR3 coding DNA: TGTGCCAGCAGTTTTGCACTGAACACTGAAGCTTTCTTT. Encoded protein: CASSFALNTEAFF.